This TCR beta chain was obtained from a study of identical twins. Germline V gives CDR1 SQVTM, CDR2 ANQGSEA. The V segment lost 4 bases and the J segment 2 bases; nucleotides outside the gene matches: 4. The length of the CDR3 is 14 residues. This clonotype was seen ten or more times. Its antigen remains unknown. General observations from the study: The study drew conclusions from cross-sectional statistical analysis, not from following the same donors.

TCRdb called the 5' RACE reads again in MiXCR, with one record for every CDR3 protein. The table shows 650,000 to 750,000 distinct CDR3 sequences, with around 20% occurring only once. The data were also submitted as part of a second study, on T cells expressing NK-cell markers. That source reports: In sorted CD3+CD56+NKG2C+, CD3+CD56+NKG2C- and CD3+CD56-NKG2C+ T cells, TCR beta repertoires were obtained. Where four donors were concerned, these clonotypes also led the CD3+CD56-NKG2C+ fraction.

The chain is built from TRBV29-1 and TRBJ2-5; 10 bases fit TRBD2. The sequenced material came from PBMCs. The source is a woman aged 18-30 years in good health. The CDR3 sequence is CSVVPAGGQETQYF. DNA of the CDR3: TGCAGCGTTGTGCCAGCGGGAGGGCAAGAGACCCAGTACTTC.